The 25 T cell receptor beta chains below all came from one sample that was sequenced in a study of T-cell memory formation after mild COVID-19. TCRdb re-derived calls from the 5' RACE reads in MiXCR, one entry per CDR3 protein. The sample lists over 250,000 distinct CDR3 sequences, approximately 15% occurring once. Material for sequencing was PBMCs or a T cell subset sorted from them (not recorded which). These receptors all stem from a young man who had mild COVID-19 (a few samples of this study predate the infection). Cell type and time point are not known.

The J gene is TRBJ2-3, the V gene TRBV24-1; D is undetermined. Germline lookup yields CDR1 KGHDR and CDR2 SFDVKD. Trimming removed 5 bases at V and 1 base at J, with 6 bases between. The CDR3 spans 13 residues. The CDR3 DNA reads TGTGCCACCAGTGGCCGGGGCACAGATACGCAGTATTTT. It translates to CATSGRGTDTQYF.

V and J are TRBV20-1 and TRBJ1-2; the D gene is possibly TRBD1 (5 bases). The CDR3 consists of 13 residues. Deletions cut 4 bases from V and 1 base from J, with 10 bases between. The germline CDR1 and CDR2 sequences are DFQATT and SNEGSKA (reference sequence). The CDR3 coding sequence is TGCAGTGCTATCCCGGGGGGTAACTATGGCTACACCTTC. It encodes CSAIPGGNYGYTF.

This clonotype was seen only a few times. This chain uses TRBV11-2 with TRBJ1-1; D not certain. CDR3 length: 11 residues. Trimming took 5 bases from V and 7 from J, leaving 8 bases between them. The germline V gene encodes CDR1 SGHAT and CDR2 FQNNGV. The CDR3 DNA follows: TGTGCCAGCAGCGCCCGAAGTGAAGCTTTCTTT. This encodes CASSARSEAFF.

This clonotype has more than one count but fewer than ten. The CDR3 reads CASSLYQVRGDTQYF. The CDR3 nucleotides are TGTGCCAGCAGCTTGTATCAGGTTCGGGGAGATACGCAGTATTTT. This chain joins TRBV5-6 and TRBJ2-3, with D possibly TRBD2 on 5 matching bases. The CDR3 sequence is 15 residues long. Trimming shortened V by 1 base and J by 5 bases, and 14 bases separated the two germline ends. Germline assignment: CDR1 SGHDT and CDR2 YYEEEE.

The chain joins TRBV29-1 to TRBJ1-4; D is unclear. V lost 7 bases, J lost 8 bases, and 20 bases lay in between. The CDR3 loop spans 14 amino acids. The germline CDR1 and CDR2 sequences are SQVTM and ANQGSEA. The CDR3 here is CSAISPARGEKLFF. DNA for the CDR3: TGCAGCGCCATCTCCCCGGCCCGAGGGGAAAAACTGTTTTTT.

Written as DNA, the CDR3 is TGTGCCAGCAGCCCCGCCGGGCACCGGGATACGCAGTATTTT. Protein product: CASSPAGHRDTQYF. The rearrangement uses TRBV7-2 and TRBJ2-3, with no clear D. The CDR3 runs 14 residues. Germline V CDR1 and CDR2: SGHTA, FQGNSA. Deletions cut 5 bases from V and 6 bases from J, with 15 bases between.

The chain joins TRBV4-1 to TRBJ2-7; 7 positions agree with TRBD1. The trim removed 3 bases at V and 2 bases at J, leaving 7 bases unmatched. The CDR3 is 15 residues long. Looked up from germline, CDR1 is MGHRA and CDR2 is YSYEKL. In DNA, the CDR3 is TGCGCCAGCAGCCAGGATAGGACAGGTACCTACGAGCAGTACGTC. Translation gives CASSQDRTGTYEQYV.

CDR3 sequence (DNA): TGTGCCAGCGCCCAAGCGGGGACCGAAGAGACCCAGTACTTC. This codes for CASAQAGTEETQYF. The chain joins TRBV3-1 to TRBJ2-5, with 7 positions matching TRBD2. CDR1 is LGHDT, CDR2 YNNKEL, per germline (reference sequence). The CDR3 sequence is 14 residues long. The trim removed 8 bases at V and 3 bases at J, leaving 9 bases unmatched.

This clonotype was seen only a few times. This chain connects TRBV12-5 to TRBJ2-7; 8 positions agree with TRBD2. This CDR3 spans 14 amino acids. Germline lookup yields CDR1 LGHNT and CDR2 FRNRAP. Trimming cost V 9 bases and J 2 bases; bases outside gene matches: 9. The CDR3 sequence: CASARGGRTYEQYF. The CDR3 DNA reads as TGTGCTAGCGCCCGGGGGGGGCGAACCTACGAGCAGTACTTC.

CDR3 in amino acids: CASSPQSYGAEAFF. The CDR3 nucleotides read TGTGCCAGCAGCCCCCAAAGCTACGGGGCAGAAGCTTTCTTT. The chain recombines TRBV7-9 with TRBJ1-1; a possible D gene is TRBD1 (5 bases). Germline lookup yields CDR1 SEHNR and CDR2 FQNEAQ (reference sequence). The CDR3 is 14 residues long. The V end lost 5 bases, the J end lost 8 bases, and 18 bases lay between the germline ends. The full variable domain, with the rest looked up from reference TRBV7-9 and TRBJ1-1, is DTGVSQNPRHKITKRGQNVTFRCDPISEHNRLYWYRQTLGQGPEFLTYFQNEAQLEKSRLLSDRFSAERPKGSFSTLEIQRTEQGDSAMYLCASSPQSYGAEAFFGQGTRLTVV.

The J gene is TRBJ2-7, the V gene TRBV29-1; TRBD1 matches 7 bases. CDR1 SQVTM and CDR2 ANQGSEA come from the germline V gene. The CDR3 consists of 13 residues. Losses at the gene ends were 7 bases for V and 2 bases for J; bases not matched to a gene: 8. The CDR3 loop reads CSATDRAAYEQYF. The DNA of the CDR3 is TGCAGCGCTACCGACAGGGCCGCCTACGAGCAGTACTTC.

This clonotype has only a few counts. The chain recombines TRBV12-3 or TRBV12-4 with TRBJ2-1, with D uncertain. CDR3 length equals 10 residues. Between the trimmed V and J ends, which lost 6 bases and 6 bases, there was a span of 3 bases. Here the CDR3 reads CASRGNEQFF. CDR3 DNA sequence: TGTGCCAGCAGGGGCAATGAGCAGTTCTTC.

This clonotype was counted between two and nine times. V is TRBV5-1 and J is TRBJ2-5; TRBD1 agrees at 9 bases. V dropped 3 bases and J dropped 1; count of bases not matched to a gene: 4. CDR1 and CDR2 (germline): SGHRS, YFSETQ. There are 15 residues in the CDR3. CDR3 nucleotides: TGCGCCAGCAGCTCACAGGGGGCCGTCCAAGAGACCCAGTACTTC. It specifies CASSSQGAVQETQYF.

The chain links TRBV9 to TRBJ2-5; 10 bases line up with TRBD2. The germline gives CDR1 SGDLS, CDR2 YYNGEE. V shed 3 bases, J shed 2 bases, and the junction held 7 bases outside the gene matches. The CDR3 has 16 amino acids. CDR3 sequence: CASSAKLAGEQETQYF. The CDR3 DNA reads as TGTGCCAGCAGCGCCAAGCTAGCGGGGGAGCAAGAGACCCAGTACTTC.

This rearrangement joins TRBV7-9 to TRBJ1-1; 11 bases align to TRBD1. The CDR3 consists of 15 residues. V dropped 4 bases and J dropped 2; count of bases not matched to a gene: 3. Germline V gene data show CDR1 as SEHNR and CDR2 as FQNEAQ (reference sequence). The CDR3 here is CASSYGQGANTEAFF. The CDR3 region has the DNA TGTGCCAGCAGCTACGGACAGGGGGCTAACACTGAAGCTTTCTTT.

The V gene is TRBV6-1, the J gene TRBJ1-2; the D is unclear. V gave up 4 bases and J gave up 4 bases, with 10 bases separating them. Germline CDR1 is MNHNS and CDR2 is SASEGT. This CDR3 has 13 amino acids. In nucleotides, the CDR3 is TGTGCCAGCAGTGGCAGGCCCCGCTATGGCTACACCTTC. It specifies CASSGRPRYGYTF.

This clonotype was recorded a few times. The chain has TRBV28 and TRBJ2-3; D not resolved. From germline, CDR1 is MDHEN and CDR2 SYDVKM. The CDR3 length is 13 residues. V was pared by 0 bases and J by 8 bases, with 9 bases between. CDR3 nucleotides: TGTGCCAGCAGTTTATGGCCCTCTTCTACGCAGTATTTT. Amino acid sequence: CASSLWPSSTQYF.

The V and J genes are TRBV7-8 and TRBJ2-3; D ambiguous. The CDR3 spans 15 residues. Germline loops: CDR1 SGHVS, CDR2 FQNEAQ. The ends were cut back, 3 bases at V and 4 bases at J, with 14 bases in the middle. The CDR3 coding sequence is TGTGCCAGCAGCTTTTCCGGTCCAAAGTCAGATACGCAGTATTTT. This codes for CASSFSGPKSDTQYF.

This clonotype was seen many times. CDR3 in amino acids: CASSRLETQYF. CDR3 DNA: TGTGCCAGCAGCCGACTAGAGACCCAGTACTTC. The gene calls are TRBV11-2 and TRBJ2-5; D gene unclear. The V and J ends lost 5 bases and 4 bases respectively, with 5 bases between them. Germline V gene lookup returns CDR1 SGHAT and CDR2 FQNNGV. This CDR3 spans 11 amino acids.

Written as DNA, the CDR3 is TGTGCCAGCAGCTTTGACAGGGCGTACGAGCAGTACTTC. Residues: CASSFDRAYEQYF. The chain employs TRBV11-2 and TRBJ2-7; TRBD1 matches at 7 bases. In germline, CDR1 is SGHAT, CDR2 FQNNGV. The trim removed 3 bases at V and 4 bases at J, leaving 3 bases unmatched. The CDR3 is 13 residues long.

The chain has TRBV4-1 and TRBJ2-1; D possibly uses TRBD1 or TRBD2 (6 bases each). Germline values: CDR1 MGHRA, CDR2 YSYEKL. V was pared by 0 bases and J by 4 bases, with 16 bases between. This CDR3 region has 17 residues. CDR3 in DNA: TGCGCCAGCAGCCAAGATTCGTCGGGGGCACCTTACAATGAGCAGTTCTTC. It yields the protein CASSQDSSGAPYNEQFF.

This clonotype has a handful of counts. The genes are TRBV18 and TRBJ1-5; no reliable D call. V lost 4 bases, J lost 3 bases, and 19 bases lay in between. The germline gives CDR1 KGHSH, CDR2 LQKENI. The CDR3 extends over 17 amino acids. Written as DNA, the CDR3 is TGTGCCAGCTCACTCTTTCCCTCGAGAGGGTCCAATCAGCCCCAGCATTTT. Its translation is CASSLFPSRGSNQPQHF.

The rearrangement uses TRBV24-1 and TRBJ1-2; unclear D gene. There are 16 residues in the CDR3. V was shortened by 2 bases and J by 0 bases, with 12 bases between the two germline ends. Germline V gives CDR1 KGHDR, CDR2 SFDVKD. The CDR3 region has the DNA TGTGCCACCAGTGATTATCCCCCCGGCCCTAACTATGGCTACACCTTC. Residues: CATSDYPPGPNYGYTF.

The CDR3 is CASSETGRRELTFF. DNA of the CDR3: TGTGCCAGCAGTGAGACAGGGAGGCGTGAATTGACTTTCTTT. V usage is TRBV6-1 and J usage is TRBJ1-1; 7 nucleotides agree with TRBD1. Germline-derived CDR1 and CDR2 are MNHNS and SASEGT. V was pared by 3 bases and J by 12 bases, with 13 bases of the junction left unmatched. CDR3 length: 14 amino acids.

This clonotype was counted a few times. The chain couples TRBV7-9 to TRBJ2-1; D might be TRBD1 or TRBD2, each matching 6 bases. This CDR3 comprises 14 residues. The V gene's germline CDR1 is SEHNR and CDR2 FQNEAQ (reference sequence). V was shortened by 5 bases and J by 8 bases, with 16 bases between the two germline ends. CDR3 sequence reads: CASSRGAGRDEQFF. The CDR3 DNA is TGTGCCAGCAGCAGGGGGGCAGGAAGGGATGAGCAGTTCTTC.